The table lists the clone carrying this TCR beta chain with many counts. No antigen is known for it. Quantitative 5'-RACE was performed with molecular barcodes, and it yielded the TCR beta libraries. TCRdb recomputed calls from the 5' RACE reads with MiXCR, one row per CDR3 protein. The sample gives fewer than 25,000 distinct CDR3 sequences, 10% to 15% of which show up once; about 35% is in the top ten. The source of the sample is a study of CD8 T cells in ankylosing spondylitis. Study results and limitations: About 8 highly homologous variants made up a TCR beta motif that seemed to typify ankylosing spondylitis blood.

The germline V gene has CDR1 MNHEY and CDR2 SVGEGT. This CDR3 contains 16 residues. V was pared by 7 bases and J by 0 bases, with 7 bases of the junction left unmatched. This chain uses TRBV6-2 or TRBV6-3 with TRBJ2-1; 9 bases line up with TRBD1. The sequenced sample consisted of blood. The origin of this receptor is a male donor with ankylosing spondylitis or in good health (not recorded which). CDR3 region: CASNPQGANSYNEQFF. The CDR3 coding sequence is TGTGCCAGCAACCCACAGGGGGCCAACTCCTACAATGAGCAGTTCTTC.